Shown below are 29 T cell receptor beta chains from a single sample sequenced in a study of follicular helper T cells after annual influenza vaccination. Time point meaning: 2015-2016 season, pre-vaccination. Generated by immunoSEQ multiplex PCR, the TCRdb table keeps only in-frame clones and is missing some. Counted here are thousands of clones, 75% to 90% occurring once; the ten biggest clones make up approximately 0.8%. The sample consisted of CXCR5- memory CD4+ T cells sorted from blood, taken on the day of influenza vaccination. Every receptor here comes from an adult who received the influenza vaccine.

The chain joins TRBV15 to TRBJ2-5, with 14 bases identical to TRBD2. This CDR3 region has 15 residues. CDR1 and CDR2 (germline): LNHNV, YYDKDF (reference sequence). Germline trimming cut 1 base from V and 5 bases from J; bases unmatched to any gene: 0. CDR3 nucleotide sequence: TGTGCCACCAGCAGAGGACTAGCGGGGGGGGAGACCCAGTACTTC. It translates to CATSRGLAGGETQYF.

This clone was counted a single time. The chain carries TRBV29-1 and TRBJ2-3; 7 nucleotides match TRBD2. V gave up 6 bases and J gave up 6 bases; unmatched junction bases: 9. This CDR3 spans 13 amino acids. Germline assignment: CDR1 SQVTM and CDR2 ANQGSEA. This CDR3 reads CSVVKGGADTQYF. CDR3 DNA sequence: TGCAGCGTAGTTAAGGGAGGGGCCGATACGCAGTATTTT.

This clone was observed a single time. V usage is TRBV19 and J usage is TRBJ2-7; 9 nucleotides agree with TRBD2. In germline, CDR1 is LNHDA, CDR2 SQIVND (reference sequence). CDR3 length: 15 amino acids. Losses at the gene ends were 5 bases for V and 0 bases for J; bases not matched to a gene: 5. The DNA for the CDR3 is TGTGCCAGTAGTTCCCAGGGACTAGCCTCCTACGAGCAGTACTTC. This encodes CASSSQGLASYEQYF.

The CDR3 protein is CASTSGQTMNTEAFF. The CDR3, as DNA: TGTGCCAGCACCTCGGGACAGACAATGAACACTGAAGCTTTCTTT. The V and J genes are TRBV21-1 and TRBJ1-1; TRBD1 reflects the table's D call only, with no check against the DNA. TRBV21-1 is annotated as a pseudogene. There are 15 residues in the CDR3.

The CDR3 DNA reads as TGTGCCAGCAGCTTAGGGACAGGGTCGCAGTACTTC. Translated, it gives CASSLGTGSQYF. This rearrangement joins TRBV7-3 to TRBJ2-5; 9 positions match TRBD1. Germline CDR1 and CDR2: SGHTA and FQGTGA. The CDR3 is made up of 12 amino acids. V was pared by 2 bases and J by 11 bases, with 3 bases of the junction left unmatched.

This chain uses TRBV7-9 with TRBJ1-6; D not resolved. The CDR3 extends over 14 amino acids. CDR1 is SEHNR and CDR2 is FQNEAQ in the germline V gene (reference sequence). V gave up 1 base and J gave up 6 bases, with 7 bases separating them. CDR3 DNA sequence: TGTGCCAGCAGCTTAGACAGCCCTAATTCACCCCTCCACTTT. Its protein is CASSLDSPNSPLHF. Drawing the rest from reference TRBV7-9 and TRBJ1-6, the complete variable domain is DTGVSQNPRHKITKRGQNVTFRCDPISEHNRLYWYRQTLGQGPEFLTYFQNEAQLEKSRLLSDRFSAERPKGSFSTLEIQRTEQGDSAMYLCASSLDSPNSPLHFGNGTRLTVT.

The chain carries TRBV7-8 and TRBJ2-6, with D unclear. Trimming removed 2 bases at V and 0 bases at J, with 8 bases between. The CDR3 is 16 residues long. Germline CDR1 SGHVS, CDR2 FQNEAQ. CDR3 amino acids: CASSLRRVSGANVLTF. The CDR3 bases are TGTGCCAGCAGCTTACGAAGGGTCTCTGGGGCCAACGTCCTGACTTTC.

The CDR3 region has the DNA TGTGCCAGCAGGGATCAGGGTAACACTGAAGCTTTCTTT. It specifies CASRDQGNTEAFF. V and J are TRBV2 and TRBJ1-1; TRBD1 is a possible D gene (5 bases). In germline, CDR1 is SNHLY, CDR2 FYNNEI. CDR3 length equals 13 residues. The ends were cut back, 6 bases at V and 2 bases at J, with 10 bases in the middle.

The chain links TRBV4-3 to TRBJ1-3; D is unclear. CDR1 and CDR2 (germline): LGHNA, YSLEER. Between the trimmed V and J ends, which lost 0 bases and 1 base, there was a span of 4 bases. The CDR3 consists of 14 residues. This CDR3 reads CASSQEGSGNTIYF. Here the CDR3 DNA reads TGCGCCAGCAGCCAAGAAGGTTCTGGAAACACCATATATTTT.

J is TRBJ2-1 and V is TRBV18, with 8 positions matching TRBD1. CDR1 is KGHSH, CDR2 LQKENI, per germline. CDR3 length: 13 amino acids. The trim removed 3 bases at V and 7 bases at J, leaving 2 bases unmatched. CDR3 DNA: TGTGCCAGCTCACCCACAGGGGGTAATGAGCAGTTCTTC. Its translation is CASSPTGGNEQFF. Combining the CDR3 with reference TRBV18 and TRBJ2-1 gives the whole variable domain NAGVMQNPRHLVRRRGQEARLRCSPMKGHSHVYWYRQLPEEGLKFMVYLQKENIIDESGMPKERFSAEFPKEGPSILRIQQVVRGDSAAYFCASSPTGGNEQFFGPGTRLTVL.

This clone came up a few times. This chain's CDR3 is CASSPPDSYNSPLHF. The CDR3 DNA reads TGTGCCAGCAGCCCCCCGGACTCCTATAATTCACCCCTCCACTTT. V gene TRBV7-8 combines with J gene TRBJ1-6; the D is unclear. The V end was cut by 5 bases, the J end by 0 bases, with 8 bases between. The CDR3 totals 15 residues. The germline V gene has CDR1 SGHVS and CDR2 FQNEAQ. Full variable domain (outside the CDR3, taken from reference TRBV7-8 and TRBJ1-6): GAGVSQSPRYKVAKRGQDVALRCDPISGHVSLFWYQQALGQGPEFLTYFQNEAQLDKSGLPSDRFFAERPEGSVSTLKIQRTQQEDSAVYLCASSPPDSYNSPLHFGNGTRLTVT.

In this sample, this clone turned up a few times. CDR3 in amino acids: CASSFPPVDEQYF. The CDR3 DNA reads as TGTGCCAGCAGCTTCCCTCCCGTTGACGAGCAGTACTTC. This chain joins TRBV7-9 and TRBJ2-7; D uncertain. Germline CDR1 SEHNR, CDR2 FQNEAQ (reference sequence). V lost 3 bases and J lost 5, with 11 bases in between. The CDR3 consists of 13 residues.

The rearrangement links TRBV18 to TRBJ2-5; D may be TRBD1 or TRBD2 (5 bases each). The CDR3 length is 15 residues. Germline V gives CDR1 KGHSH, CDR2 LQKENI. Between the trimmed V and J ends, which lost 0 bases and 3 bases, there was a span of 11 bases. CDR3 loop: CASSPPRGAEETQYF. The CDR3 DNA is TGTGCCAGCTCACCACCTCGAGGGGCGGAAGAGACCCAGTACTTC.

The CDR3 sequence is CASSYGGSYNSPLHF. The DNA for the CDR3 is TGTGCCAGCAGTTACGGGGGCTCCTATAATTCACCCCTCCACTTT. This rearrangement joins TRBV6-5 to TRBJ1-6; weak D call: TRBD1 (5 bases). V lost 2 bases to trimming and J lost 0 bases, with 5 bases between them. The CDR3 is made up of 15 amino acids. Germline loops: CDR1 MNHEY, CDR2 SVGAGI.

The chain recombines TRBV5-1 with TRBJ1-2; no firm D call. The CDR3 contains 15 residues. Germline-derived CDR1 and CDR2 are SGHRS and YFSETQ. Trimming took off 0 bases at V and 0 bases at J, with 9 bases between the two ends. The CDR3 protein is CASSLEPRANYGYTF. The CDR3 region has the DNA TGCGCCAGCAGCTTGGAACCGAGAGCTAACTATGGCTACACCTTC.

This clone was found once. The rearrangement joins TRBV11-3 to TRBJ2-7; the D gene is possibly TRBD1 (6 bases). Trimming left V 1 base short and J 2 bases short, with 9 bases between. Germline CDR1 SGHNT, CDR2 YENEEA. The CDR3 is 14 residues long. CDR3 residues: CASSLGAGAYEQYF. CDR3 sequence (DNA): TGTGCCAGCAGCTTAGGTGCAGGGGCCTACGAGCAGTACTTC.

The chain carries TRBV7-2 and TRBJ1-2; D is unclear. The CDR3 loop spans 15 amino acids. CDR1 and CDR2 (germline): SGHTA, FQGNSA. Trimming took off 2 bases at V and 2 bases at J, with 12 bases between the two ends. CDR3 loop: CASSLLAQVNYGYTF. DNA for the CDR3: TGTGCCAGCAGCTTACTGGCCCAGGTCAACTATGGCTACACCTTC.

The V and J genes are TRBV2 and TRBJ1-4, with D tentatively TRBD1 (5 bases). Germline CDR1 reads SNHLY; CDR2 reads FYNNEI. The ends were cut back, 5 bases at V and 0 bases at J, with 22 bases in the middle. The CDR3 length is 19 residues. CDR3 residues: CASSSRDGSFLATNEKLFF. Here the CDR3 DNA reads TGTGCCAGCAGTTCCCGGGACGGGTCCTTTCTAGCAACTAATGAAAAACTGTTTTTT.

The chain uses TRBV5-3 and TRBJ2-7; either TRBD1 or TRBD2 may supply D (5 bases each). TRBV5-3 is placed among ORFs of uncertain function. The V and J ends lost 9 bases and 2 bases respectively, with 21 bases between them. This CDR3 has 15 amino acids. CDR3 nucleotides: TGTGCCACCGCGATGAACCGGGACCGGCCCTACGAGCAGTACTTC. It yields the protein CATAMNRDRPYEQYF.

The rearrangement links TRBV11-2 to TRBJ2-7; D not certain. The V end was cut by 2 bases, the J end by 2 bases, with 16 bases between. The CDR3 is 16 amino acids. Germline V gene data show CDR1 as SGHAT and CDR2 as FQNNGV. CDR3 in DNA: TGTGCCAGCAGCTTAAGTAGGGCAGCCTTAACCTACGAGCAGTACTTC. It yields the protein CASSLSRAALTYEQYF.

This rearrangement joins TRBV10-3 to TRBJ1-2; 7 bases are a match to TRBD1. CDR1 is ENHRY, CDR2 SYGVKD, per germline. The CDR3 covers 12 residues. The V segment lost 10 bases and the J segment 2 bases; nucleotides outside the gene matches: 4. The CDR3 bases are TGTGCCACCCGACAGGGAAACTATGGCTACACCTTC. This codes for CATRQGNYGYTF.

The V and J genes are TRBV5-1 and TRBJ1-1; no clear D. CDR1 is SGHRS and CDR2 is YFSETQ in the germline V gene. The CDR3 totals 17 residues. V shed 0 bases and J shed 1 base, with 16 bases lying between them. The CDR3 spells CASSLVTRGEGNTEAFF. The DNA of the CDR3 is TGCGCCAGCAGCTTGGTCACCCGTGGCGAGGGGAACACTGAAGCTTTCTTT.

The table lists this clone with a few counts. V and J are TRBV5-6 and TRBJ1-5; possibly TRBD1 for D (5 bases). Trimming took 4 bases from V and 6 from J, leaving 8 bases between them. Germline V CDR1 and CDR2: SGHDT, YYEEEE. This CDR3 is built from 12 residues. This CDR3 reads CASSQRGQPQHF. CDR3 DNA: TGTGCCAGCAGCCAGAGGGGTCAGCCCCAGCATTTT.

The V and J genes are TRBV12-5 and TRBJ2-7; D is undetermined. The V gene's germline CDR1 is LGHNT and CDR2 FRNRAP. The ends were cut back, 0 bases at V and 2 bases at J, with 17 bases in the middle. CDR3 length: 17 amino acids. The DNA of the CDR3 is TGTGCTAGTGGTTTGGTGGGGTTCACTGTAGGAGCCTACGAGCAGTACTTC. Its translation is CASGLVGFTVGAYEQYF.

The genes are TRBV7-6 and TRBJ2-2; tentative D call: TRBD2 (5 bases). Trimming took off 5 bases at V and 0 bases at J, with 10 bases between the two ends. The CDR3 is made up of 15 amino acids. Germline CDR1 is SGHVS and CDR2 is FNYEAQ. CDR3 bases: TGTGCCAGCAGCCGGACTGACGCGAACACCGGGGAGCTGTTTTTT. It yields the protein CASSRTDANTGELFF. Supplemented by reference TRBV7-6 and TRBJ2-2, the full variable domain reads GAGVSQSPRYKVTKRGQDVALRCDPISGHVSLYWYRQALGQGPEFLTYFNYEAQQDKSGLPNDRFSAERPEGSISTLTIQRTEQRDSAMYRCASSRTDANTGELFFGEGSRLTVL.

The chain couples TRBV19 to TRBJ1-1, with D possibly being TRBD1 (5 bases). V dropped 5 bases and J dropped 9 bases, with 16 bases sitting between them. Germline V lookup: CDR1 LNHDA, CDR2 SQIVND (reference sequence). The CDR3 spans 13 residues. CDR3 loop: CASSPSGEGQAFF. The CDR3 nucleotides read TGTGCCAGTAGTCCCAGCGGTGAGGGGCAAGCTTTCTTT. The full variable domain, with the rest looked up from reference TRBV19 and TRBJ1-1, is DGGITQSPKYLFRKEGQNVTLSCEQNLNHDAMYWYRQDPGQGLRLIYYSQIVNDFQKGDIAEGYSVSREKKESFPLTVTSAQKNPTAFYLCASSPSGEGQAFFGQGTRLTVV.

The V call is TRBV5-1, the J call TRBJ2-3, with 13 bases lining up with TRBD2. This CDR3 spans 16 amino acids. V gave up 0 bases and J gave up 3 bases; unmatched junction bases: 1. Per germline, CDR1 SGHRS and CDR2 YFSETQ. The CDR3 bases are TGCGCCAGCAGCTTGGAGGGACTAGCGGGAACAGATACGCAGTATTTT. Its translation is CASSLEGLAGTDTQYF.

The chain carries TRBV10-3 and TRBJ1-1; 11 nucleotides align to TRBD1. Trimming took 5 bases from V and 4 from J; bases not matched to a gene: 3. Germline V lookup: CDR1 ENHRY, CDR2 SYGVKD. The CDR3 spans 14 residues. CDR3 in DNA: TGTGCCATCAGTACCGGACAGGGGGCCACTGAAGCTTTCTTT. Encoded protein: CAISTGQGATEAFF.

The chain couples TRBV5-5 to TRBJ2-7, with a tentative D call TRBD2 (6 bases). The germline V and J ends were trimmed by 0 bases and 4 bases, with 11 bases remaining between them. Germline assignment: CDR1 SGHKS and CDR2 YYEKEE (reference sequence). The CDR3 is 14 residues long. The CDR3 sequence is CASSLGRAGYEQYF. CDR3 nucleotides: TGTGCCAGCAGCTTGGGGCGGGCGGGATACGAGCAGTACTTC. Variable domain in full (rest from reference TRBV5-5 and TRBJ2-7): DAGVTQSPTHLIKTRGQQVTLRCSPISGHKSVSWYQQVLGQGPQFIFQYYEKEERGRGNFPDRFSARQFPNYSSELNVNALLLGDSALYLCASSLGRAGYEQYFGPGTRLTVT.